There are many counts of the clone carrying this T cell receptor (beta chain). Trimming removed 4 bases at V and 4 bases at J, with 11 bases between. CDR1 and CDR2 (germline): MNHEY, SMNVEV (reference sequence). There are 14 residues in the CDR3. This sample was taken from a study of human T cells and chemical hapten exposure. Study as a whole: Patients received weekly diphenylcyclopropenone doses to the scalp throughout the roughly 24-week study.

It was the library that attached unique molecular identifiers to individual cDNA molecules. As handled by the study authors: Across samples, TCR counts had a median of 95,638 and ranged from roughly 23,224 to 690,600. A single record per CDR3 protein comes from TCRdb applying MiXCR to the RACE reads. It is TCRdb's table, rather than the study itself, that gives the V and J calls and clone size. The sample includes tens of thousands of distinct CDR3 sequences, 11% of them seen just once. Time point reported: patch test 3, about 24 weeks after DPC sensitization. Treatment denoted: therapeutic diphenylcyclopropenone sensitization with weekly scalp DPC.

V is TRBV27 and J is TRBJ2-1, with D possibly called TRBD1 or TRBD2 (7 bases each). The material was whole blood, obtained in connection with sensitization to the hapten diphenylcyclopropenone (DPC). This TCR was recovered from a woman aged 50 to 60 with alopecia areata. Some clones in this sample may be carry-over from other donors' samples. The CDR3 is CASSSGGQYNEQFF. The CDR3, as DNA: TGTGCCAGCAGTTCGGGGGGACAGTACAATGAGCAGTTCTTC.